This entry lists 32 T cell receptor beta chains sequenced from one sample in a study of T cell responses to AZD1222 COVID-19 vaccine. The repertoire was sequenced with immunoSEQ multiplex PCR; TCRdb's copy has only in-frame clones and lacks some. The sample has around 130,000 clones, 91% seen once. The specimen comprised peripheral blood, sampled on day 0 of AZD1222 vaccination. The source of these receptors is an adult in good health.

The genes are TRBV25-1 and TRBJ1-3; a possible D gene is TRBD1 (6 bases). With 6 bases removed from V and 2 bases from J, the gap between germline ends came to 14 bases. Germline V lookup: CDR1 MGHDK, CDR2 SYGVNS. The CDR3 is made up of 15 amino acids. The CDR3 loop is CASSGGTFPGNTIYF. DNA for the CDR3: TGTGCCAGCAGCGGGGGGACATTTCCTGGAAACACCATATATTTT.

The chain links TRBV27 to TRBJ1-6, with D possibly matching TRBD1 (6 bases). Germline V gene data show CDR1 as MNHEY and CDR2 as SMNVEV (reference sequence). Trimming cost V 4 bases and J 14 bases, with 21 bases left between them. This CDR3 is built from 15 residues. The CDR3 DNA sequence: TGTGCCAGCAGTTCTTTGGGGGCCGGATTATCGGCCCTCCACTTT. Amino acid sequence: CASSSLGAGLSALHF.

The CDR3 sequence: CAWSVGAGDPYNEQFF. In nucleotides, the CDR3 is TGTGCCTGGAGTGTAGGGGCAGGGGACCCCTACAATGAGCAGTTCTTC. This chain joins TRBV30 and TRBJ2-1; possible D gene TRBD1, 6 bases. The germline V gene has CDR1 GTSNPN and CDR2 SVGIG (reference sequence). This CDR3 region has 16 residues. Deletions cut 0 bases from V and 2 bases from J, with 14 bases between.

V is TRBV27 and J is TRBJ1-5; 11 bases fit TRBD1. With V trimmed by 6 bases and J by 0 bases, 13 bases remained unmatched. Germline V gives CDR1 MNHEY, CDR2 SMNVEV (reference sequence). This CDR3 comprises 19 residues. The CDR3 protein is CASRTIEGQGELSNQPQHF. Written as DNA, the CDR3 is TGTGCCAGCAGGACGATTGAGGGACAGGGGGAGCTTAGCAATCAGCCCCAGCATTTT.

The genes are TRBV2 and TRBJ1-6; TRBD1 matches at 11 bases. CDR3 size: 16 residues. Germline assignment: CDR1 SNHLY and CDR2 FYNNEI. Unmatched junction bases numbered 5, after V lost 7 bases and J lost 3 bases. CDR3 nucleotide sequence: TGTGCCAGCAAGACCGGGACAGGGGGCTATAATTCACCCCTCCACTTT. Amino acid sequence: CASKTGTGGYNSPLHF.

CDR3 nucleotide sequence: TGCGCCAGCAGTCAATCGAGAAGGTTTGCAGATACGCAGTATTTT. It codes for CASSQSRRFADTQYF. The V call is TRBV23-1, the J call TRBJ2-3; no reliable D call. TRBV23-1 qualifies as an ORF whose function is uncertain. The CDR3 is 15 residues long. V gave up 0 bases and J gave up 4 bases, with 11 bases separating them.

The rearrangement links TRBV2 to TRBJ1-1; D is unclear. From germline, CDR1 is SNHLY and CDR2 FYNNEI. Trimming stripped 5 bases from V and 3 bases from J, with 19 bases between. This CDR3 spans 16 amino acids. The CDR3 sequence is CASSREKATLYTEAFF. In DNA, the CDR3 is TGTGCCAGCAGTCGGGAAAAGGCGACACTATACACTGAAGCTTTCTTT.

This rearrangement joins TRBV7-8 to TRBJ1-1; D gene unclear. Germline CDR1 reads SGHVS; CDR2 reads FQNEAQ. CDR3 length: 15 residues. The V gene lost 0 bases and the J gene lost 0 bases, with 8 bases spanning the gap. The DNA for the CDR3 is TGTGCCAGCAGCTTAGCGATGGCTATGAACACTGAAGCTTTCTTT. Translation gives CASSLAMAMNTEAFF.

The chain uses TRBV5-6 and TRBJ1-6; D not certain. V lost 4 bases and J lost 7, with 18 bases in between. Germline V gene lookup returns CDR1 SGHDT and CDR2 YYEEEE. The CDR3 length is 16 residues. The CDR3 region has the DNA TGTGCCAGCAGCCCCATCGGCGGAGGGATGAATTCACCCCTCCACTTT. Translation gives CASSPIGGGMNSPLHF.

V and J are TRBV19 and TRBJ1-6; perhaps TRBD1 as D (6 bases). The V gene lost 10 bases and the J gene lost 10 bases, with 14 bases spanning the gap. Per the germline V gene, CDR1 is LNHDA and CDR2 is SQIVND (reference sequence). The CDR3 runs 12 residues. CDR3 coding DNA: TGTGCCACCTGGGACACATTATCACCCCTCCACTTT. As protein: CATWDTLSPLHF.

The chain is built from TRBV12-3 or TRBV12-4 and TRBJ1-2, with 8 positions matching TRBD1. V lost 6 bases, J lost 3 bases, and 3 bases stayed unmatched. CDR3 size: 13 residues. The DNA for the CDR3 is TGTGCCAGCAGCCCGACAGGGGACTATGGCTACACCTTC. This gives the protein CASSPTGDYGYTF.

The gene calls are TRBV6-5 and TRBJ2-7; D is ambiguous. Trimming shortened V by 6 bases and J by 0 bases, and 12 bases separated the two germline ends. Germline V gene data show CDR1 as MNHEY and CDR2 as SVGAGI. The length of the CDR3 is 14 residues. CDR3 DNA: TGTGCCAGCAGGACAACTTCGTACTCCTACGAGCAGTACTTC. This sequence encodes CASRTTSYSYEQYF.

This clone was counted a single time. The chain combines TRBV30 with TRBJ1-3; no definite D call. The V gene lost 7 bases and the J gene lost 0 bases, with 7 bases spanning the gap. Germline V gene lookup returns CDR1 GTSNPN and CDR2 SVGIG (reference sequence). The CDR3 totals 12 residues. The CDR3 loop is CAYPGSGNTIYF. CDR3 DNA: TGTGCCTACCCGGGCTCTGGAAACACCATATATTTT. Together with reference TRBV30 and TRBJ1-3, the CDR3 gives the full variable domain: SQTIHQWPATLVQPVGSPLSLECTVEGTSNPNLYWYRQAAGRGLQLLFYSVGIGQISSEVPQNLSASRPQDRQFILSSKKLLLSDSGFYLCAYPGSGNTIYFGEGSWLTVV.

In DNA form, the CDR3 reads TGTGCCAGTAGGGACAGGGGGCAAAGGAACACTGAAGCTTTCTTT. Translation: CASRDRGQRNTEAFF. This chain links TRBV19 with TRBJ1-1; TRBD1 matches at 11 bases. CDR1 is LNHDA, CDR2 SQIVND, per germline (reference sequence). V gave up 6 bases and J gave up 1 base; unmatched junction bases: 4. The CDR3 covers 15 residues.

This chain joins TRBV5-6 and TRBJ1-2; D call uncertain. Deletions cut 6 bases from V and 8 bases from J, with 26 bases between. CDR1 is SGHDT and CDR2 is YYEEEE in the germline V gene. The CDR3 extends over 16 amino acids. The CDR3 loop is CASKNGPGLQSRGYTF. CDR3 DNA: TGTGCCAGCAAAAACGGACCAGGCTTACAATCCCGGGGCTACACCTTC.

The genes are TRBV2 and TRBJ1-1, with D possibly TRBD1 on 5 matching bases. Deletions cut 4 bases from V and 1 base from J, with 10 bases between. Germline V gene sequence: CDR1 SNHLY, CDR2 FYNNEI. The CDR3 loop spans 14 amino acids. Written as DNA, the CDR3 is TGTGCCAGCAGTGGACAGTTAACGAACACTGAAGCTTTCTTT. Its protein is CASSGQLTNTEAFF.

The V call is TRBV5-1, the J call TRBJ1-2; D is unresolved. The CDR3 loop spans 13 amino acids. The germline gives CDR1 SGHRS, CDR2 YFSETQ. The ends were cut back, 1 base at V and 3 bases at J, with 7 bases in the middle. CDR3 amino acids: CASSLLRDYGYTF. CDR3 coding DNA: TGCGCCAGCAGCTTGTTACGTGACTATGGCTACACCTTC.

This rearrangement joins TRBV7-8 to TRBJ2-2, with D unresolved. V dropped 1 base and J dropped 7 bases, with 10 bases sitting between them. The CDR3 runs to 14 residues. Germline CDR1 SGHVS, CDR2 FQNEAQ. The chain's CDR3 is CASSLGPRGGELFF. CDR3 DNA sequence: TGTGCCAGCAGCTTAGGGCCACGCGGCGGGGAGCTGTTTTTT.

The V call is TRBV2, the J call TRBJ2-1, with 7 bases matching TRBD2. The CDR3 length is 18 residues. Looked up from germline, CDR1 is SNHLY and CDR2 is FYNNEI. V lost 6 bases to trimming and J lost 4 bases; unmatched junction nucleotides: 18. The CDR3 is CASSPGSFGTTGYNEQFF. The CDR3 coding sequence is TGTGCCAGCAGCCCAGGGTCCTTCGGGACTACCGGGTACAATGAGCAGTTCTTC.

J is TRBJ1-1 and V is TRBV30; 7 bases match TRBD1. The CDR3 runs to 15 residues. The trim removed 2 bases at V and 5 bases at J, leaving 11 bases unmatched. From germline, CDR1 is GTSNPN and CDR2 SVGIG (reference sequence). The CDR3 is CAWSRQGGRRTEAFF. The CDR3 DNA follows: TGTGCCTGGAGTAGACAGGGAGGGCGGAGAACTGAAGCTTTCTTT.

V usage is TRBV2 and J usage is TRBJ2-5; 11 nucleotides agree with TRBD2. The CDR3 is 14 amino acids. Germline assignment: CDR1 SNHLY and CDR2 FYNNEI. The trim removed 7 bases at V and 5 bases at J, leaving 6 bases unmatched. CDR3 protein: CASNSGRAGETQYF. The CDR3 DNA sequence: TGTGCCAGCAATAGCGGGAGGGCCGGGGAGACCCAGTACTTC.

The CDR3 DNA sequence: TGTGCCAGCCTCCGCCGGGCCCACGCTAACTATGGCTACACCTTC. This codes for CASLRRAHANYGYTF. This chain uses TRBV6-5 with TRBJ1-2; unclear D gene. Germline CDR1 and CDR2: MNHEY and SVGAGI. Between the trimmed V and J ends, which lost 8 bases and 0 bases, there was a span of 16 bases. The CDR3 length is 15 residues.

The chain is built from TRBV7-9 and TRBJ2-7; 11 bases line up with TRBD2. CDR1 SEHNR and CDR2 FQNEAQ come from the germline V gene (reference sequence). The CDR3 runs to 16 residues. Trimming cost V 5 bases and J 2 bases; bases outside gene matches: 8. CDR3 loop: CASSASLAGATYEQYF. Written as DNA, the CDR3 is TGTGCCAGCAGCGCTTCACTAGCGGGAGCTACCTACGAGCAGTACTTC. The whole variable domain, filled in from reference TRBV7-9 and TRBJ2-7, reads DTGVSQNPRHKITKRGQNVTFRCDPISEHNRLYWYRQTLGQGPEFLTYFQNEAQLEKSRLLSDRFSAERPKGSFSTLEIQRTEQGDSAMYLCASSASLAGATYEQYFGPGTRLTVT.

This chain joins TRBV5-1 and TRBJ1-2; the D gene is possibly TRBD1 (6 bases). Per the germline V gene, CDR1 is SGHRS and CDR2 is YFSETQ. There are 15 residues in the CDR3. Trimming removed 6 bases at V and 2 bases at J, with 17 bases between. The CDR3 loop is CASTLDPTGNYGYTF. Written as DNA, the CDR3 is TGCGCCAGCACCCTAGACCCGACAGGCAACTATGGCTACACCTTC.

The chain recombines TRBV10-3 with TRBJ2-2; D gene uncertain. CDR1 is ENHRY, CDR2 SYGVKD, per germline. The CDR3 loop spans 14 amino acids. With 1 base removed from V and 1 base from J, the gap between germline ends came to 4 bases. CDR3 nucleotides: TGTGCCATCAGTGAGTGGGGGAACACCGGGGAGCTGTTTTTT. As protein: CAISEWGNTGELFF.

V is TRBV5-1 and J is TRBJ2-1; D perhaps matches TRBD2 (5 bases). Germline V gives CDR1 SGHRS, CDR2 YFSETQ. Trimming removed 0 bases from V and 15 bases from J, with 13 bases in between. The CDR3 loop spans 12 amino acids. The CDR3 loop is CASSLGEEGWFF. DNA for the CDR3: TGCGCCAGCAGCTTGGGCGAAGAGGGTTGGTTCTTC.

The rearrangement uses TRBV5-6 and TRBJ1-3; D not resolved. Trimming pared 2 bases from V and 3 bases from J, leaving 15 bases between. CDR3 length: 16 residues. Per germline, CDR1 SGHDT and CDR2 YYEEEE. CDR3 DNA sequence: TGTGCCAGCAGCTTAGGGCGCCTCCGGGATGGAAACACCATATATTTT. Encoded protein: CASSLGRLRDGNTIYF.

This clone was detected a few times. The chain combines TRBV29-1 with TRBJ2-1; D ambiguous. Germline CDR1 is SQVTM and CDR2 is ANQGSEA. This CDR3 spans 13 amino acids. The V and J ends lost 3 bases and 8 bases respectively, with 14 bases between them. CDR3: CSVDLGMTYEQFF. Written as DNA, the CDR3 is TGCAGCGTTGATCTTGGCATGACGTATGAGCAGTTCTTC.

The chain links TRBV30 to TRBJ2-5, with D possibly TRBD1 on 8 matching bases. This CDR3 is built from 14 residues. Germline V lookup: CDR1 GTSNPN, CDR2 SVGIG (reference sequence). V shed 4 bases and J shed 4 bases, with 16 bases lying between them. In nucleotides, the CDR3 is TGTGCCTGGACTAACAGGGGGGGAGGAGAGACCCAGTACTTC. Translation gives CAWTNRGGGETQYF.

As to this clone: Other DNA sequences in this specimen translate into the identical CDR3. V and J are TRBV9 and TRBJ1-1; D not resolved. V shed 2 bases and J shed 1 base, with 12 bases lying between them. Germline V gene data show CDR1 as SGDLS and CDR2 as YYNGEE. The length of the CDR3 is 15 residues. CDR3 in DNA: TGTGCCAGCAGCGTCGGGTCGTTGGGGAACACTGAAGCTTTCTTT. Its protein product is CASSVGSLGNTEAFF.

The chain is built from TRBV28 and TRBJ2-7; 11 positions agree with TRBD2. The ends lost 8 bases at V and 2 bases at J; junction bases unmatched: 11. Germline V gene sequence: CDR1 MDHEN, CDR2 SYDVKM. This CDR3 is built from 16 residues. CDR3 residues: CASLPPLAGGPYEQYF. The CDR3 DNA sequence: TGTGCCAGCCTCCCCCCCCTAGCGGGAGGTCCCTACGAGCAGTACTTC. Combining the CDR3 with reference TRBV28 and TRBJ2-7 gives the whole variable domain DVKVTQSSRYLVKRTGEKVFLECVQDMDHENMFWYRQDPGLGLRLIYFSYDVKMKEKGDIPEGYSVSREKKERFSLILESASTNQTSMYLCASLPPLAGGPYEQYFGPGTRLTVT.

This chain joins TRBV7-3 and TRBJ1-1, with D possibly being TRBD1 (5 bases). This CDR3 has 14 amino acids. V was shortened by 0 bases and J by 4 bases, with 9 bases between the two germline ends. Per germline, CDR1 SGHTA and CDR2 FQGTGA. In DNA form, the CDR3 reads TGTGCCAGCAGCTTAACGCCTAGGGGCACTGAAGCTTTCTTT. It is translated as CASSLTPRGTEAFF.